Listed below are T cell receptor beta chains from one sample, sequenced in a study of T-cell memory formation after mild COVID-19. TCRdb ran MiXCR on the 5' RACE reads and lists one entry per CDR3 protein. The sample records about 140,000 distinct CDR3 sequences, 14% being singletons. Sequenced input: PBMCs or a T cell subset sorted from them (not recorded which). These receptors were taken from an adult woman who had mild COVID-19 (a few samples of this study predate the infection). Cell type and time point are not known. Both conserved end residues are part of each CDR3. The D gene is left open where the match is weak. Clone sizes are given selectively: once, few, many, or a class where the clone is expanded.

NA,TRBJ2-7,TRBV30,few,CAWSVRVTYEQYF,TGTGCCTGGAGTGTACGGGTTACCTACGAGCAGTACTTC
NA,TRBJ1-4,TRBV4-2,few,CASSPDEGRVAEKLFF,TGTGCCAGCAGCCCTGACGAGGGCAGGGTGGCTGAAAAACTGTTTTTT
NA,TRBJ2-7,TRBV7-9,many,CASSSLDDFPYEQYF,TGTGCCAGCAGCTCCCTGGACGACTTCCCCTACGAGCAGTACTTC
NA,TRBJ1-4,TRBV3-1,few,CASSQDGRMREKLFF,TGTGCCAGCAGCCAAGACGGGCGGATGCGCGAAAAACTGTTTTTT
NA,TRBJ2-5,TRBV29-1,few,CSVEEETGVMGTQYF,TGCAGCGTTGAAGAGGAGACGGGGGTTATGGGGACCCAGTACTTC
TRBD2,TRBJ2-7,TRBV4-1,few,CASSQVSGLAGSYEQYF,TGCGCCAGCAGCCAAGTTAGCGGTCTAGCGGGTAGCTACGAGCAGTACTTC
NA,TRBJ2-3,TRBV24-1,NA,CATSDLQGRADTQYF,TGTGCCACCAGTGATTTGCAGGGGCGTGCAGATACGCAGTATTTT
NA,TRBJ1-1,TRBV7-9,few,CASSAPGRGTTEAFF,TGTGCCAGCAGCGCACCGGGACGCGGGACCACTGAAGCTTTCTTT
TRBD2,TRBJ2-7,TRBV24-1,NA,CATSDSTGTSGTYEQYF,TGTGCCACCAGTGACTCGACCGGGACTAGCGGGACTTACGAGCAGTACTTC
NA,TRBJ1-4,TRBV7-6,NA,CASSLGPSTNEKLFF,TGTGCCAGCAGCTTAGGTCCGAGTACTAATGAAAAACTGTTTTTT
TRBD2,TRBJ2-3,TRBV7-6,NA,CASSLGAGGADTQYF,TGTGCCAGCAGCTTAGGAGCGGGGGGTGCAGATACGCAGTATTTT
NA,TRBJ1-1,TRBV7-3,NA,CASSQTGVSTEAFF,TGTGCCAGCAGCCAGACGGGGGTTAGCACTGAAGCTTTCTTT
TRBD1,TRBJ1-2,TRBV15,few,CATSDSGTGHYGYTF,TGTGCCACCAGCGATTCCGGGACAGGCCACTATGGCTACACCTTC
NA,TRBJ1-6,TRBV5-5,NA,CASSLDRLLYNSPLHF,TGTGCCAGCAGCTTGGACCGCCTCCTCTATAATTCACCCCTCCACTTT
NA,TRBJ2-3,TRBV7-6,NA,CASSHETDTQYF,TGTGCCAGCAGCCACGAAACAGATACGCAGTATTTT
NA,TRBJ2-7,TRBV12-3/TRBV12-4,many,CASSLALTPYEQYF,TGTGCCAGCAGTTTAGCCCTCACTCCCTACGAGCAGTACTTC
NA,TRBJ1-2,TRBV30,few,CAWSVKVGSGYTF,TGTGCCTGGAGTGTAAAAGTAGGGTCTGGCTACACCTTC
NA,TRBJ2-5,TRBV25-1,few,CASSEYQETQYF,TGTGCCAGCAGTGAATACCAAGAGACCCAGTACTTC
TRBD2,TRBJ2-3,TRBV9,few,CASSFGLAGSSDTQYF,TGTGCCAGCAGCTTTGGACTAGCGGGGTCCTCAGATACGCAGTATTTT
NA,TRBJ2-7,TRBV12-3/TRBV12-4,few,CASSLVIRTTYEQYF,TGTGCCAGCAGTTTAGTTATCCGGACAACCTACGAGCAGTACTTC
TRBD2,TRBJ2-1,TRBV14,few,CASSQGAGGPSWNEQFF,TGTGCCAGCAGCCAAGGTGCGGGAGGGCCCTCGTGGAATGAGCAGTTCTTC
NA,TRBJ1-2,TRBV11-2,many,CASSLVGDGYTF,TGTGCCAGCAGCTTAGTTGGGGATGGCTACACCTTC
TRBD2,TRBJ2-1,TRBV10-3,NA,CAISEAASGSYNEQFF,TGTGCCATCAGTGAGGCGGCTAGCGGGAGTTACAATGAGCAGTTCTTC